These 7 T cell receptor beta chains were all obtained from the same sample, sequenced in a study of CD8+CD57+ T cells in acquired aplastic anemia. TCR beta VDJ and CDR3 profiling used genomic DNA as template. TCRdb independently ran MiXCR on the reads; one entry per CDR3 protein. The table shows about 180,000 distinct CDR3 sequences, with around 50% occurring only once. Whoever was chosen for sequencing had shown CD8+CD57+ cell expansion by flow cytometry. The sample taken for sequencing was sorted CD4+, CD8+, or CD8+CD57+ T cells (not recorded which) from PBMCs. The receptors come from a human donor with aplastic anemia.

This sequence joins TRBV24-1 and TRBJ2-2; the match to TRBD1 covers 10 bases. The CDR3 has 17 amino acids. CDR1 and CDR2 (germline): KGHDR, SFDVKD. V lost 2 bases, J lost 3 bases, and 5 bases stayed unmatched. The CDR3, as DNA: TGTGCCACCAGTGATTACACCGGGACAGGGGACACCGGGGAGCTGTTTTTT. Protein sequence: CATSDYTGTGDTGELFF.

V is TRBV11-2 and J is TRBJ2-3, with D perhaps assigned TRBD1 or TRBD2 (5 bases each). Between the trimmed V and J ends, which lost 2 bases and 9 bases, there was a span of 12 bases. In germline, CDR1 is SGHAT, CDR2 FQNNGV. The CDR3 sequence is 13 residues long. The CDR3: CASSLPGPATQYF. CDR3 nucleotide sequence: TGTGCCAGCAGCTTACCGGGGCCAGCCACGCAGTATTTT.

This clonotype occurred many times. This chain joins TRBV6-5 and TRBJ2-5; 7 bases line up with TRBD1. V trimming: 6 bases; J trimming: 4 bases; junction bases outside the gene matches: 5. The germline V gene has CDR1 MNHEY and CDR2 SVGAGI. The CDR3 length is 13 residues. The CDR3 is CASRNRGGETQYF. The CDR3 nucleotides read TGTGCCAGCAGAAACAGGGGTGGAGAGACCCAGTACTTC.

In its sample, this clonotype was seen a few times. The chain couples TRBV12-3 or TRBV12-4 to TRBJ1-3; TRBD1 is a possible D gene (5 bases). The CDR3 runs to 15 residues. V lost 5 bases to trimming and J lost 2 bases, with 13 bases between them. CDR3 nucleotide sequence: TGTGCCAGCAGTCCTCGGGGCTCGACTGGAAACACCATATATTTT. It codes for CASSPRGSTGNTIYF.

This clonotype was seen ten or more times. The chain combines TRBV6-2 or TRBV6-3 with TRBJ1-2; possibly TRBD1 for D (5 bases). The germline CDR1 and CDR2 sequences are MNHEY and SVGEGT. The CDR3 is made up of 14 amino acids. V dropped 9 bases and J dropped 4 bases, with 18 bases sitting between them. The CDR3 spells CASYPTALSYGYTF. CDR3 coding DNA: TGTGCCAGTTATCCGACAGCTTTGAGCTATGGCTACACCTTC.

This clonotype was seen just once. This rearrangement joins TRBV2 to TRBJ1-6; tentatively, D is TRBD1 (6 bases). Trimming left V 9 bases short and J 4 bases short, with 16 bases between. Germline V gene sequence: CDR1 SNHLY, CDR2 FYNNEI. The CDR3 is made up of 15 amino acids. In DNA, the CDR3 is TGTGCCAGGAAAAACGGTGGACAGTATAATTCACCCCTCCACTTT. Amino acid sequence: CARKNGGQYNSPLHF.

The chain combines TRBV20-1 with TRBJ2-7; 9 bases align to TRBD2. Germline lookup yields CDR1 DFQATT and CDR2 SNEGSKA (reference sequence). The V segment lost 3 bases and the J segment 3 bases; nucleotides outside the gene matches: 9. The CDR3 totals 15 residues. This CDR3 reads CSARLSREGFYEQYF. In DNA form, the CDR3 reads TGCAGTGCTAGGTTGTCGCGGGAGGGCTTCTACGAGCAGTACTTC.